The 6 T cell receptor beta chains reported below all come from one sample, sequenced in a study of cytomegalovirus exposure and HLA in healthy donors. Repertoires were generated with immunoSEQ multiplex PCR, while TCRdb's copy carries only in-frame clones and drops some. The table has about 63,000 clones, around 95% seen once. Sequenced: PBMCs. Source of these receptors: a woman between 18 and 29 years old in good health and CMV-seropositive.

The chain employs TRBV5-1 and TRBJ1-5; weak D call: TRBD1 (5 bases). Trimming removed 4 bases from V and 2 bases from J, with 13 bases in between. The length of the CDR3 is 15 residues. Germline-derived CDR1 and CDR2 are SGHRS and YFSETQ. As DNA, the CDR3 is TGCGCCAGCAGCCCCTGGGCGGGGGGCAATCAGCCCCAGCATTTT. It encodes CASSPWAGGNQPQHF.

The rearrangement uses TRBV5-8 and TRBJ1-2; TRBD1 matches 9 bases. The CDR3 runs 14 residues. The trim removed 4 bases at V and 0 bases at J, leaving 1 base unmatched. Germline V gives CDR1 SGHTS, CDR2 YDEGEE. CDR3 DNA sequence: TGTGCCAGCAGCGGGGACAGGGCTAACTATGGCTACACCTTC. It codes for CASSGDRANYGYTF.

V gene TRBV30 combines with J gene TRBJ1-1, with a possible D match to TRBD1 (6 bases). The CDR3 contains 13 residues. Germline CDR1 is GTSNPN and CDR2 is SVGIG (reference sequence). Trimming pared 3 bases from V and 10 bases from J, leaving 18 bases between. The CDR3 region is CAWSPDSPWGAFF. The CDR3 DNA follows: TGTGCCTGGAGCCCGGACAGCCCGTGGGGAGCTTTCTTT.

CDR3 protein: CAWSALRTAGQGAFF. DNA for the CDR3: TGTGCCTGGAGTGCGTTACGGACAGCAGGTCAGGGAGCTTTCTTT. J is TRBJ1-1 and V is TRBV30; D perhaps matches TRBD1 (6 bases). Germline values: CDR1 GTSNPN, CDR2 SVGIG (reference sequence). The CDR3 spans 15 residues. V was pared by 1 base and J by 10 bases, with 22 bases between.

The V and J genes are TRBV6-5 and TRBJ1-5; tentatively, D is TRBD1 (5 bases). Germline assignment: CDR1 MNHEY and CDR2 SVGAGI. This CDR3 spans 14 amino acids. V lost 5 bases, J lost 7 bases, and 15 bases lay in between. The CDR3 DNA follows: TGTGCCAGCAGTCCGGGGGGAGGGCAACAGCCCCAGCATTTT. It translates to CASSPGGGQQPQHF.

V usage is TRBV5-4 and J usage is TRBJ1-3; D ambiguous. V lost 0 bases, J lost 0 bases, and 7 bases lay in between. This CDR3 has 15 amino acids. CDR1 SGHNT and CDR2 YYREEE come from the germline V gene (reference sequence). CDR3 in DNA: TGTGCCAGCAGCTTGGGGCAGAACTCTGGAAACACCATATATTTT. Encoded protein: CASSLGQNSGNTIYF.